The present entry profiles one TCR beta chain with its context. Its antigen remains unidentified. It has no much larger one-base neighbor in the sample; base qualities were not kept. The sample is drawn from a study of blood T cell repertoires in COVID-19 (dated by TCRdb to 2020 to 2022). In terms of the full investigation: The collaborator samples originated in the United States, Italy and Spain and spanned the acute and convalescent phases of COVID-19. Sample metadata almost always included a de-identified subject ID, COVID-19 status, age in years and sex. The samples were drawn from the first 160 participants of the ongoing ImmuneRACE study and from 1,254 subjects provided by 6 global collaborators. The material from the prospective study consisted of cDNA or gDNA derived from T cells, B-cell-depleted T cells, or PBMCs. The dataset comprised deeply sampled blood TCRbeta repertoires from subjects exposed to, actively infected with, or recovered from COVID-19. Where available, HLA class I and class II types were taken from metadata supplied by the sample provider and were not determined by assay-based typing. The repertoires were released in a freely available public database meant as a resource for research on the immune response to SARS-CoV-2.

TCRbeta CDR3 regions were amplified from genomic DNA by means of the immunoSEQ Assay, a bias-controlled multiplex PCR. In the authors' own workflow: The number of nucleated cells in each sample was estimated by amplification of reference gene primers within the assay. To quantify the absolute abundance of each unique TCRbeta CDR3 rearrangement, sequence reads were collapsed and filtered. For each sample, productive Simpson clonality was calculated as the square root of Simpson's diversity index across productive rearrangements. Held by TCRdb, this immuneACCESS table contains in-frame sequences only and omits some clones. Under half of the omission traces to an unresolved V gene where checked; the cause of the rest is unknown. The DNA was the basis for D and trimming; V, J and clone size are from that table. This sample gives about 240,000 clones in total; approximately 90% of them show up just once. Approximately 7.9% of the sample goes to the ten largest clones.

V is cut back by 4 bases and J by 4 bases, with 7 bases in the junction unmatched. The CDR1 and CDR2 encoded by the germline V gene are MGHRA and YSYEKL. There are 16 amino acids in the CDR3, from cysteine to phenylalanine inclusive. The entry retains the CDR3 DNA only, 48 bases that are in frame from base 1. Another Seattle source contributed samples from volunteer blood donors who had recovered from COVID-19. Whole blood was collected in K2EDTA tubes by collaborating institutions according to the institutions' own protocols. For TCRbeta analysis, collaborators shipped samples in one of three forms: frozen whole blood, isolated PBMCs, or DNA extracted from either of those sample types. On the study overall, not on this receptor specifically: Clinical and demographic metadata were provided uncurated, with the amount varying by source and participant.

This chain is built from TRBV4-1 and TRBJ1-5, with TRBD1 matching 10 junction bases. This sequence was found in a man in his 60s who had recovered from COVID-19. Source material: peripheral blood. CDR3 protein: CASSPRDRGQNQPQHF. The DNA sequence reads TGCGCCAGCAGCCCCCGGGACAGGGGCCAAAATCAGCCCCAGCATTTT.